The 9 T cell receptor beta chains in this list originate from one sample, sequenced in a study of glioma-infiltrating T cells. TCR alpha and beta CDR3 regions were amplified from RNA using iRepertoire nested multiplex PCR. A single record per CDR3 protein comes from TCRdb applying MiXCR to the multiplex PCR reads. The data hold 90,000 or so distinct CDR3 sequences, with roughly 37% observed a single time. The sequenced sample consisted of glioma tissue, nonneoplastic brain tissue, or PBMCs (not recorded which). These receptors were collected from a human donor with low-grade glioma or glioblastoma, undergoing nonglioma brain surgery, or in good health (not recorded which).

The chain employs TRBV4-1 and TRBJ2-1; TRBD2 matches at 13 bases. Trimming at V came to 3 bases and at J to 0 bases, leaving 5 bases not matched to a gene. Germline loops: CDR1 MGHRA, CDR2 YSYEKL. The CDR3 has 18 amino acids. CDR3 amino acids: CASSHRLAGGRSYNEQFF. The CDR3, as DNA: TGCGCCAGCAGCCACCGACTAGCGGGGGGACGCTCCTACAATGAGCAGTTCTTC.

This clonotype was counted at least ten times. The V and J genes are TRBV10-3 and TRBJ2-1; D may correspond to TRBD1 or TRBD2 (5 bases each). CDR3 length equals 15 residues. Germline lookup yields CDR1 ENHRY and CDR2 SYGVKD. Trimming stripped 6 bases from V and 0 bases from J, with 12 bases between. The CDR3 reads CAIRGESYSYNEQFF. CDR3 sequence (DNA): TGTGCCATCAGGGGGGAGAGCTACTCCTACAATGAGCAGTTCTTC.

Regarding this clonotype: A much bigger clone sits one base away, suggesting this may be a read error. The CDR3 region has the DNA TGTGCCAGCTCGGGGACAAGAGGTCAGCCCCAGCATTTT. This translates into CASSGTRGQPQHF. This chain links TRBV18 with TRBJ1-5, with D possibly matching TRBD1 (6 bases). Germline assignment: CDR1 KGHSH and CDR2 LQKENI. V was trimmed by 6 bases and J by 6 bases, leaving 12 bases between them. The length of the CDR3 is 13 residues.

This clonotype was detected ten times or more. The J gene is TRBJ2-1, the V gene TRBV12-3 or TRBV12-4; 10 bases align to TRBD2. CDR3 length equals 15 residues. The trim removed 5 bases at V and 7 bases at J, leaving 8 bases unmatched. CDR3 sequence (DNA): TGTGCCAGCAGTCCGACTAGCGGGCCTTATAATGAGCAGTTCTTC. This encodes CASSPTSGPYNEQFF.

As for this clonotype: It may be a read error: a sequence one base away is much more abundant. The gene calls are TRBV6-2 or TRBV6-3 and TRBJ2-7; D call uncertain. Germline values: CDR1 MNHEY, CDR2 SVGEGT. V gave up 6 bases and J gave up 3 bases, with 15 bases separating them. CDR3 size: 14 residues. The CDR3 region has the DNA TGTGCCAGCAGCCAAGATAGGATCCGCTACGAGCAGTACTTC. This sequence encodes CASSQDRIRYEQYF.

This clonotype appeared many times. CDR3 amino acids: CSARESSGANYGYTF. For the CDR3, the DNA is TGCAGTGCTAGAGAGTCGTCAGGGGCAAACTATGGCTACACCTTC. The genes are TRBV20-1 and TRBJ1-2; D may be TRBD1 (6 bases). Between the trimmed V and J ends, which lost 0 bases and 2 bases, there was a span of 13 bases. This CDR3 comprises 15 residues. CDR1 is DFQATT and CDR2 is SNEGSKA in the germline V gene (reference sequence).

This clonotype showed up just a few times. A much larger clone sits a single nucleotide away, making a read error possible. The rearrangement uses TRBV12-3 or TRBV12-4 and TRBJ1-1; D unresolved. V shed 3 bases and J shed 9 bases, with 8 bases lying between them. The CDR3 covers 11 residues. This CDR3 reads CASSFSWKAFF. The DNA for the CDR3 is TGTGCCAGCAGTTTTTCCTGGAAAGCTTTCTTT.

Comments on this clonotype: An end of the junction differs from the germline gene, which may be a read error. The CDR3 DNA is TGCAGCGTTGATATGGGGGGACTTTTCACAGATACGCAGAATTTT. Its protein product is CSVDMGGLFTDTQNF. V gene TRBV29-1 combines with J gene TRBJ2-3; perhaps TRBD2 as D (6 bases). This CDR3 has 15 amino acids. The germline V gene has CDR1 SQVTM and CDR2 ANQGSEA.

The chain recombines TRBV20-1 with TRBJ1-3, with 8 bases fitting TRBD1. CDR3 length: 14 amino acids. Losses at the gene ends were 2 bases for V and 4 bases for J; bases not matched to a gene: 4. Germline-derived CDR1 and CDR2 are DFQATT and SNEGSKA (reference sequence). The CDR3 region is CSARWDRSGNTIYF. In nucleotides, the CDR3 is TGCAGTGCTAGATGGGACAGGTCGGGAAACACCATATATTTT.